The 11 T cell receptor beta chains below were found in one sample sequenced in a study of patients and donors after allogeneic stem cell transplantation. Each CDR3 protein gets one entry after TCRdb re-called the RT-PCR reads with MiXCR. The table lists about 960,000 distinct CDR3 sequences, approximately 18% of them singletons. The source material was blood, either unsorted or a sorted T cell fraction (not recorded which). The receptors originated from a human donor who was either an allogeneic HSCT recipient or a stem cell or donor lymphocyte infusion donor (not recorded which). It is not recorded whose cells these are; they may come from a transplant donor.

This clonotype was seen a handful of times. This chain links TRBV12-3 or TRBV12-4 with TRBJ1-2; D is ambiguous. The germline V and J ends were trimmed by 3 bases and 8 bases, with 10 bases remaining between them. CDR3 length: 12 residues. The CDR3 coding sequence is TGTGCCAGCAGTTTTGGGGTTCAAGGCTACACCTTC. As protein: CASSFGVQGYTF.

This clonotype was seen a few times. This chain links TRBV9 with TRBJ1-2; perhaps TRBD1 as D (5 bases). V was pared by 3 bases and J by 4 bases, with 16 bases between. The CDR3 length is 15 residues. Germline CDR1 is SGDLS and CDR2 is YYNGEE. CDR3 loop: CASSGGEGRAYGYTF. Here the CDR3 DNA reads TGTGCCAGCAGCGGGGGGGAGGGCAGGGCCTATGGCTACACCTTC.

This clonotype was picked up a small number of times. J is TRBJ1-2 and V is TRBV19; D is ambiguous. Germline assignment: CDR1 LNHDA and CDR2 SQIVND (reference sequence). Between the trimmed V and J ends, which lost 6 bases and 4 bases, there was a span of 12 bases. This CDR3 has 13 residues. The CDR3 reads CASRGVSLYGYTF. The CDR3 DNA sequence: TGTGCCAGTAGGGGCGTTTCCCTCTATGGCTACACCTTC.

CDR3 loop: CATSDPDRGYTGELFF. The CDR3 bases are TGTGCCACCAGTGATCCTGACAGGGGGTACACCGGGGAGCTGTTTTTT. The chain links TRBV24-1 to TRBJ2-2; 9 bases fit TRBD1. V shed 3 bases, J shed 3 bases, and the junction held 4 bases outside the gene matches. The CDR3 totals 16 residues. Germline loops: CDR1 KGHDR, CDR2 SFDVKD.

This clonotype was seen only a few times. The chain couples TRBV6-5 to TRBJ1-6; TRBD1 aligns across 7 bases. The J segment lost 4 bases and the V segment lost 2 bases, leaving 8 bases of the junction unmatched. The CDR3 consists of 17 residues. The germline V gene has CDR1 MNHEY and CDR2 SVGAGI. In nucleotides, the CDR3 is TGTGCCAGCAGTTACAAGATTGGACAGGCGTATAATTCACCCCTCCACTTT. This encodes CASSYKIGQAYNSPLHF.

The rearrangement uses TRBV6-2 or TRBV6-3 and TRBJ1-2; D possibly corresponds to TRBD1 (6 bases). V dropped 1 base and J dropped 4 bases, with 7 bases sitting between them. Per the germline V gene, CDR1 is MNHEY and CDR2 is SVGEGT. The CDR3 sequence is 13 residues long. The CDR3 sequence: CASSYLQGYGYTF. In DNA, the CDR3 is TGTGCCAGCAGTTACTTACAGGGCTATGGCTACACCTTC.

This clonotype has just a few counts. The chain links TRBV27 to TRBJ1-6, with TRBD1 identical over 7 bases. Germline loops: CDR1 MNHEY, CDR2 SMNVEV (reference sequence). The CDR3 is 15 residues long. The V segment lost 5 bases and the J segment 9 bases; nucleotides outside the gene matches: 10. The CDR3 DNA is TGTGCCAGCAGTCCTACGACAGGGACCCTTTCACCCCTCCACTTT. Its translation is CASSPTTGTLSPLHF.

This clonotype was detected a few times. The chain recombines TRBV20-1 with TRBJ2-2, with 8 bases lining up with TRBD2. The CDR3 is made up of 14 amino acids. Germline trimming cut 3 bases from V and 5 bases from J; bases unmatched to any gene: 5. Germline assignment: CDR1 DFQATT and CDR2 SNEGSKA (reference sequence). The CDR3 DNA reads as TGCAGTGCTAGTCAAGCGGGGGTAACCGGGGAGCTGTTTTTT. Residues: CSASQAGVTGELFF.

The gene calls are TRBV12-3 or TRBV12-4 and TRBJ1-2; maybe TRBD1 (5 bases). The CDR3 is 15 residues long. V lost 7 bases to trimming and J lost 0 bases, with 15 bases between them. CDR3 region: CASTTDGGANYGYTF. The CDR3 DNA reads TGTGCCAGCACCACAGACGGAGGGGCTAACTATGGCTACACCTTC.

J is TRBJ2-1 and V is TRBV4-1, with 7 bases lining up with TRBD1. The germline V gene encodes CDR1 MGHRA and CDR2 YSYEKL. The V gene end was trimmed by 3 bases and the J gene end by 4 bases; junction bases not matched to a gene: 9. The CDR3 consists of 16 residues. CDR3 region: CASSQFGTDKYNEQFF. In DNA form, the CDR3 reads TGCGCCAGCAGCCAGTTCGGGACAGATAAATACAATGAGCAGTTCTTC.

This clonotype was detected a few times. The chain recombines TRBV15 with TRBJ2-6; D gene uncertain. CDR1 is LNHNV and CDR2 is YYDKDF in the germline V gene (reference sequence). CDR3 length: 18 amino acids. V was trimmed by 1 base and J by 3 bases, leaving 16 bases between them. As DNA, the CDR3 is TGTGCCACCAGCAGAGGAGGCCTAGAGTTCAGTGGGGCCAACGTCCTGACTTTC. Translating it yields CATSRGGLEFSGANVLTF.